Each of the 2 T cell receptor beta chains below was sequenced from the same sample in a study of cytomegalovirus exposure and HLA in healthy donors. Assay used: immunoSEQ multiplex PCR; TCRdb lists only in-frame clones, some missing. This table has around 55,000 clones, 75% to 95% appearing once. Sequencing input: PBMCs. Receptors originate from a man aged 18 to 29 in good health and CMV-seronegative.

The V gene is TRBV27, the J gene TRBJ2-1; 7 bases match TRBD2. The CDR3 extends over 12 amino acids. The V gene's germline CDR1 is MNHEY and CDR2 SMNVEV (reference sequence). With 8 bases clipped from V and 3 bases from J, the junction kept 1 base outside the gene matches. The CDR3 loop reads CASGRGYNEQFF. The CDR3 DNA sequence: TGTGCCAGCGGGAGGGGCTACAATGAGCAGTTCTTC.

This chain links TRBV7-3 with TRBJ2-3; 14 bases match TRBD2. V lost 2 bases to trimming and J lost 5 bases; unmatched junction nucleotides: 6. The length of the CDR3 is 17 residues. The germline V gene encodes CDR1 SGHTA and CDR2 FQGTGA. The CDR3 coding sequence is TGTGCCAGCAGCTTAGGGACTAGCGGGAGATATCTAGATACGCAGTATTTT. Amino acid sequence: CASSLGTSGRYLDTQYF.